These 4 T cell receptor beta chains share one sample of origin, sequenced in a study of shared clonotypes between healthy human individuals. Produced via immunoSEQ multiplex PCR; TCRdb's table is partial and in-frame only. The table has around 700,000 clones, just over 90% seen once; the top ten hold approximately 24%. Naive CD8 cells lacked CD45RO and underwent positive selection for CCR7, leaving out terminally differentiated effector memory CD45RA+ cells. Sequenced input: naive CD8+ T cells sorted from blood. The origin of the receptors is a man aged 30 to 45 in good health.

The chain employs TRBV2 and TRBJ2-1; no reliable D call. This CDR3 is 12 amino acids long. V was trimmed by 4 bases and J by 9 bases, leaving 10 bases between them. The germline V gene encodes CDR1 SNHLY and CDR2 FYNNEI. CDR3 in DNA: TGTGCCAGCAGTGGGACGCGCACTGAGCAGTTCTTC. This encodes CASSGTRTEQFF.

The CDR3 sequence: CASSLPGGREQYF. CDR3 coding DNA: TGTGCCAGCAGTTTGCCCGGGGGCCGCGAGCAGTACTTC. The V call is TRBV27, the J call TRBJ2-7; the D call may be TRBD1 or TRBD2 (6 bases each). Trimming removed 3 bases at V and 6 bases at J, with 12 bases between. The CDR3 has 13 residues. CDR1 MNHEY and CDR2 SMNVEV come from the germline V gene (reference sequence).

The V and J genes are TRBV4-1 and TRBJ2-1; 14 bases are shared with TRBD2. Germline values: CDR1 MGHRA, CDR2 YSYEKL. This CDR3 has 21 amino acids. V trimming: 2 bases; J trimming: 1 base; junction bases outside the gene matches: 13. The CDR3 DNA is TGCGCCAGCAGCCAACCTTTCCCGGGACTAGCGGGAGTATGGTCCTACAATGAGCAGTTCTTC. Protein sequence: CASSQPFPGLAGVWSYNEQFF.

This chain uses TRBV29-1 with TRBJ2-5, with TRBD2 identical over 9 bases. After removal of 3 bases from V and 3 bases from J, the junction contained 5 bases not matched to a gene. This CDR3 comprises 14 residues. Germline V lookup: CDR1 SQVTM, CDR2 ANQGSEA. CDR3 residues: CSVDESSGEETQYF. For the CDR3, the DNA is TGCAGCGTTGATGAGTCTAGCGGGGAAGAGACCCAGTACTTC. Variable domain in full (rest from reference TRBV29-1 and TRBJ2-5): SAVISQKPSRDICQRGTSLTIQCQVDSQVTMMFWYRQQPGQSLTLIATANQGSEATYESGFVIDKFPISRPNLTFSTLTVSNMSPEDSSIYLCSVDESSGEETQYFGPGTRLLVL.